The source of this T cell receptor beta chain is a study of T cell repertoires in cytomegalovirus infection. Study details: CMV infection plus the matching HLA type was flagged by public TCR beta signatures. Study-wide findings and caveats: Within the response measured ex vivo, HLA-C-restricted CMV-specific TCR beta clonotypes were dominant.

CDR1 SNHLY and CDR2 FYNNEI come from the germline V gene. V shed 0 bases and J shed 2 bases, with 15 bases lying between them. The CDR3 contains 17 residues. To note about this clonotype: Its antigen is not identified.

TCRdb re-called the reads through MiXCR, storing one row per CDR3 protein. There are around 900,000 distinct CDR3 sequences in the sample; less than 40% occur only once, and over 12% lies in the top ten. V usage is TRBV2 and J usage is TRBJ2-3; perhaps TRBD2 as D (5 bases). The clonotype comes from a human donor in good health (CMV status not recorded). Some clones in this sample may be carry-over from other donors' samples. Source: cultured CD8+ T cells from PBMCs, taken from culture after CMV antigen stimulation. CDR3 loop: CASSEAGPGVNTDTQYF. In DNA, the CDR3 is TGTGCCAGCAGTGAAGCAGGCCCCGGGGTTAACACAGATACGCAGTATTTT.